This T cell receptor beta chain was captured by sequencing in a study of OX40 agonist ivuxolimab in advanced cancers. The assay was immunoSEQ multiplex PCR, and TCRdb's table has in-frame clones only and misses some. The data show about 99,000 clones, 95% to 97% seen once. Germline V CDR1 and CDR2: SGHNT, YYREEE (reference sequence). CDR3 length: 12 amino acids. V lost 6 bases and J lost 8, with 15 bases in between. This specimen was CD4+ or CD8+ T cells sorted from blood, taken in a trial of the OX40 agonist ivuxolimab. The chain uses TRBV5-4 and TRBJ2-7; D is possibly TRBD2 (6 bases). The source is an adult with an advanced solid tumor such as melanoma, head and neck, liver or kidney cancer. The CDR3 is CASTFSGTQQYF. CDR3 coding DNA: TGTGCCAGCACCTTTTCCGGGACTCAGCAGTACTTC.